This TCR beta chain emerged from a study of vaccination and CD4 T cells after COVID-19. The overall study: Convalescent donors totaled six males and four females, including two who were Hispanic.

The Oncomine TCR Beta short-read assay was what sequenced the DNA obtained from cultured CD4+ T cells. TCRdb recomputed calls from the PCR reads with MiXCR, one row per CDR3 protein. The data contain fewer than 20,000 distinct CDR3 sequences, about 56% of them seen just once; the ten biggest clones take up 20%. CDR1 is MRHNA and CDR2 is SNTAGT in the germline V gene. The CDR3 has 15 residues. The J segment lost 1 base and the V segment lost 4 bases, leaving 3 bases of the junction unmatched. This clonotype was observed a handful of times. Its antigen is currently unknown. Treatment: approximately 10-day PBMC culture with coronavirus spike peptide pools or control peptides (ViraFEST assay). Some 2.2 million PBMCs were grown per well alongside roughly 10 IU/ml IL-2 and roughly 9.3 ug/ml peptide pools. General observations from the study: A relatively small number of convalescent patients were studied, and no early post-infection timepoints were included.

The material was CD4+ T cells from blood, cultured in vitro, obtained before SARS-CoV-2 vaccination. The origin of this receptor is a human donor who had recovered from COVID-19. The gene calls are TRBV6-4 and TRBJ2-3, with 9 nucleotides matching TRBD2. This chain's CDR3 is CASSGVAGGTDTQYF. As DNA, the CDR3 is TGTGCCAGCAGTGGGGTAGCGGGAGGCACAGATACGCAGTATTTT.